This T cell receptor beta chain was profiled in a study of blood T cell repertoires in COVID-19. Overall study: From the United States, Italy and Spain came samples of acute and convalescent COVID-19. T cells, B-cell-depleted T cells, or PBMCs provided the cDNA or gDNA that served as material.

Authors' processing steps: Reference gene primers were amplified, and this amplification served to estimate nucleated cell counts. The data were produced by immunoSEQ multiplex PCR, yet TCRdb's version contains in-frame clones alone and is incomplete. V and J calls and clone size are as listed in that table; D and trimming were resolved from the DNA. In the table there are 390,000 or so clones, around 87% of which are singletons. Seattle participants joined during active infection and were tracked over time. The CDR3 runs 14 residues. Deletions cut 0 bases from V and 2 bases from J, with 6 bases between. The germline gives CDR1 SGDLS, CDR2 YYNGEE.

The J gene is TRBJ2-1, the V gene TRBV9; unclear D gene. This sequence originates from a woman aged 25 to 45 with COVID-19, enrolled during active disease. Sequenced: peripheral blood. In DNA, the CDR3 is TGTGCCAGCAGCGTAGCAGTAACCTACAATGAGCAGTTCTTC. Translation gives CASSVAVTYNEQFF.